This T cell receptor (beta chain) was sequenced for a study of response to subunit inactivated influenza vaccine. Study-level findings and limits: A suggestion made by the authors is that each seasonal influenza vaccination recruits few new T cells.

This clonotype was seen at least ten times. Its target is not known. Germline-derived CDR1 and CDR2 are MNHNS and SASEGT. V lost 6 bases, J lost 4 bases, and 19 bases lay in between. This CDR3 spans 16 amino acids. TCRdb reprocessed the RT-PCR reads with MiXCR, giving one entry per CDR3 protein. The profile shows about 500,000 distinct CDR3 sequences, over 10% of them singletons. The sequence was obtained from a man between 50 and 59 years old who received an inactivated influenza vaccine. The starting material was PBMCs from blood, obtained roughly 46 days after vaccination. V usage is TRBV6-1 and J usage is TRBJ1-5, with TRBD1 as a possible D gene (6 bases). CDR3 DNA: TGTGCCAGCAGGGAGAGGACAGACTCATCAAATCAGCCCCAGCATTTT. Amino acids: CASRERTDSSNQPQHF.